This TCR beta chain was sequenced for a study of OX40 agonist ivuxolimab in advanced cancers. In the case of this clone: Its matching antigen is unknown.

Study outcomes and limitations: Antigen specificity was not determined for the expanded peripheral T cells.

CDR3 size: 15 residues. The germline V gene encodes CDR1 MNHEY and CDR2 SVGAGI. With V trimmed by 4 bases and J by 4 bases, 9 bases remained unmatched. Generated by immunoSEQ multiplex PCR, the TCRdb table keeps only in-frame clones and is missing some. The sample holds just under 85,000 clones, 70% to 90% seen once. The genes are TRBV6-5 and TRBJ2-7; 8 positions match TRBD1. This TCR came from an adult with an advanced solid tumor such as melanoma, head and neck, liver or kidney cancer. The specimen comprised CD4+ or CD8+ T cells sorted from blood, sampled in a trial of the OX40 agonist ivuxolimab. CDR3 sequence reads: CASSSQGAVPYEQYF. As DNA, the CDR3 is TGTGCCAGCAGTTCCCAGGGGGCAGTCCCGTACGAGCAGTACTTC.